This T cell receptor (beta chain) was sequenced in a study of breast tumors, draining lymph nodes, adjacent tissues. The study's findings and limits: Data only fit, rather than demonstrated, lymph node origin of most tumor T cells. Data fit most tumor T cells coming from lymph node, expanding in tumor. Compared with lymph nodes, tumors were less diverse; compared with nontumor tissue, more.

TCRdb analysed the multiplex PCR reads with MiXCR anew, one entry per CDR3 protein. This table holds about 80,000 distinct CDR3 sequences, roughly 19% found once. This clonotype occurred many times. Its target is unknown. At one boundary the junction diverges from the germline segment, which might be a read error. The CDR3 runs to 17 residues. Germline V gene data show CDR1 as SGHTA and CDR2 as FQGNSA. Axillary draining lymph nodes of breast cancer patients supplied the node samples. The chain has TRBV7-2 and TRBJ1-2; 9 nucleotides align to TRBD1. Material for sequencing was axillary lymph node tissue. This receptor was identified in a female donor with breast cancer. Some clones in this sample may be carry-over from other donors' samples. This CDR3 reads CASTLPRTGDANYGYTF. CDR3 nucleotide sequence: TGTGCCAGCACCTTACCTCGGACAGGGGATGCTAACTATGGCTACACCTTC.